One sample yielded the 32 T cell receptor beta chains listed below, sequenced in a study of a mutant IDH1 vaccine in newly diagnosed glioma. Time point denoted: week 5, during vaccination. Doses comprised 300 ug of mutant IDH1 20-mer peptide each, plus topical imiquimod. TCRdb's copy holds only in-frame clones and misses some; the assay was immunoSEQ multiplex PCR. The profile shows some 42,000 clones, 75% to 90% of them singletons. The antigens of these receptors remain unknown. This sample comprised PBMCs, obtained from a glioma patient whose treatment included an IDH1 peptide vaccine. These TCRs come from a man between 40 and 49 years old with glioma.

V is TRBV10-3 and J is TRBJ2-7; 10 positions match TRBD2. The CDR3 is made up of 15 amino acids. Germline CDR1 reads ENHRY; CDR2 reads SYGVKD. The V and J ends lost 3 bases and 2 bases, in that order; junction bases with no gene match: 4. DNA of the CDR3: TGTGCCATCAGTGATATAGCGGGGGGACCCTACGAGCAGTACTTC. It translates to CAISDIAGGPYEQYF.

CDR3: CSARVNEQFF. Here the CDR3 DNA reads TGCAGTGCTAGAGTCAATGAGCAGTTCTTC. The V and J genes are TRBV20-1 and TRBJ2-1, with D unresolved. Trimming shortened V by 1 base and J by 6 bases, and 1 base separated the two germline ends. The germline V gene encodes CDR1 DFQATT and CDR2 SNEGSKA (reference sequence). The CDR3 is 10 residues long.

The chain employs TRBV5-1 and TRBJ1-1; D remains ambiguous. Deletions cut 4 bases from V and 1 base from J, with 11 bases between. CDR1 is SGHRS and CDR2 is YFSETQ in the germline V gene. The CDR3 is 14 amino acids. Here the CDR3 reads CASSRQRANTEAFF. Here the CDR3 DNA reads TGCGCCAGCAGCCGCCAGAGGGCGAACACTGAAGCTTTCTTT.

V and J are TRBV18 and TRBJ2-3, with 12 bases identical to TRBD2. The J segment lost 1 base and the V segment lost 4 bases, leaving 3 bases of the junction unmatched. The germline V gene has CDR1 KGHSH and CDR2 LQKENI. The CDR3 sequence is 16 residues long. The CDR3 nucleotides read TGTGCCAGCTCACGACTAGCGGGAGCGGGCACAGATACGCAGTATTTT. It encodes CASSRLAGAGTDTQYF.

V is TRBV9 and J is TRBJ1-6; D call uncertain. CDR1 and CDR2 (germline): SGDLS, YYNGEE. The CDR3 spans 15 residues. Trimming removed 4 bases at V and 5 bases at J, with 13 bases between. The CDR3 spells CASSSRASNNSPLHF. The CDR3 DNA sequence: TGTGCCAGCAGCTCACGCGCCAGTAATAATTCACCCCTCCACTTT.

The rearrangement links TRBV29-1 to TRBJ1-1; D gene ambiguous. V lost 8 bases to trimming and J lost 2 bases, with 15 bases between them. The CDR3 has 13 residues. Per germline, CDR1 SQVTM and CDR2 ANQGSEA. CDR3 bases: TGCAGCACTAACGGACGGGGTAACACTGAAGCTTTCTTT. This codes for CSTNGRGNTEAFF. The full variable domain, its missing parts supplied by reference TRBV29-1 and TRBJ1-1, is SAVISQKPSRDICQRGTSLTIQCQVDSQVTMMFWYRQQPGQSLTLIATANQGSEATYESGFVIDKFPISRPNLTFSTLTVSNMSPEDSSIYLCSTNGRGNTEAFFGQGTRLTVV.

This chain links TRBV29-1 with TRBJ2-7, with TRBD1 as a possible D gene (6 bases). The V and J ends lost 7 bases and 3 bases respectively, with 16 bases between them. Germline lookup yields CDR1 SQVTM and CDR2 ANQGSEA. The CDR3 covers 13 residues. The CDR3 DNA reads as TGCAGCGCTACAGGGTTCTCTCTCTACGAGCAGTACTTC. The encoded protein is CSATGFSLYEQYF.

The chain joins TRBV10-3 to TRBJ1-2; D possibly corresponds to TRBD1 (5 bases). Deletions cut 3 bases from V and 1 base from J, with 15 bases between. Germline V lookup: CDR1 ENHRY, CDR2 SYGVKD. The CDR3 is made up of 16 amino acids. The CDR3 DNA sequence: TGTGCCATCAGTGATCCCCGACAGTCACTTAACTATGGCTACACCTTC. Amino acid sequence: CAISDPRQSLNYGYTF.

CDR3 amino acids: CASSYLAANEQFF. CDR3 bases: TGCGCCAGCAGCTATCTAGCGGCCAATGAGCAGTTCTTC. V gene TRBV5-1 combines with J gene TRBJ2-1; 7 bases fit TRBD2. J was trimmed by 6 bases and V by 3 bases; bases with no gene match: 3. This CDR3 has 13 residues. Germline V gene lookup returns CDR1 SGHRS and CDR2 YFSETQ.

V usage is TRBV5-1 and J usage is TRBJ2-1; 7 bases agree with TRBD2. The CDR3 is 18 amino acids. The J segment lost 0 bases and the V segment lost 0 bases, leaving 9 bases of the junction unmatched. Looked up from germline, CDR1 is SGHRS and CDR2 is YFSETQ. The CDR3 DNA reads TGCGCCAGCAGCTTGGCTACAACTAGCGAAAGCTCCTACAATGAGCAGTTCTTC. This translates into CASSLATTSESSYNEQFF.

This clone is medium-sized within its sample. The gene calls are TRBV10-3 and TRBJ2-7, with D perhaps matching TRBD1 (6 bases). The germline V gene encodes CDR1 ENHRY and CDR2 SYGVKD. The V end was cut by 4 bases, the J end by 9 bases, with 13 bases between. This CDR3 spans 12 amino acids. The CDR3 protein is CAISAFTGPQYF. The CDR3 DNA is TGTGCCATCAGTGCCTTTACAGGGCCGCAGTACTTC.

The chain combines TRBV7-9 with TRBJ1-4, with 7 bases that match TRBD1. Trimming at V came to 6 bases and at J to 5 bases, leaving 3 bases not matched to a gene. This CDR3 has 13 residues. Germline-derived CDR1 and CDR2 are SEHNR and FQNEAQ (reference sequence). CDR3 DNA: TGTGCCAGCAGAGGGGGCGAGAATGAAAAACTGTTTTTT. Residues: CASRGGENEKLFF.

The rearrangement links TRBV2 to TRBJ2-7; 9 bases map to TRBD1. Germline CDR1 reads SNHLY; CDR2 reads FYNNEI. V shed 9 bases and J 7 bases; nucleotides not matched to a gene: 10. The CDR3 is 13 residues long. CDR3: CARARQGGGEQYF. The DNA for the CDR3 is TGTGCCAGGGCCCGACAGGGGGGAGGAGAGCAGTACTTC.

The chain uses TRBV19 and TRBJ2-3; TRBD1 aligns across 7 bases. Germline CDR1 LNHDA, CDR2 SQIVND (reference sequence). V was pared by 8 bases and J by 2 bases, with 7 bases of the junction left unmatched. The length of the CDR3 is 14 residues. The CDR3 DNA follows: TGTGCCAGTTCCGGGACAGAGCTCACAGATACGCAGTATTTT. It yields the protein CASSGTELTDTQYF.

CDR3 nucleotide sequence: TGTGCCAGCGATCCGGGACTAGCGGGGGGGGGAGAGACCCAGTACTTC. Protein product: CASDPGLAGGGETQYF. The rearrangement links TRBV2 to TRBJ2-5, with 16 bases matching TRBD2. Unmatched junction bases numbered 7, after V lost 8 bases and J lost 4 bases. Germline V gives CDR1 SNHLY, CDR2 FYNNEI. CDR3 length equals 16 residues.

The chain uses TRBV7-2 and TRBJ1-4, with D unresolved. The ends were cut back, 1 base at V and 3 bases at J, with 6 bases in the middle. Germline loops: CDR1 SGHTA, CDR2 FQGNSA. The CDR3 length is 14 residues. The CDR3, as DNA: TGTGCCAGCAGCTTAGGGGGATCTAATGAAAAACTGTTTTTT. It encodes CASSLGGSNEKLFF.

This chain links TRBV11-3 with TRBJ2-3; TRBD2 matches at 11 bases. V lost 4 bases, J lost 5 bases, and 2 bases stayed unmatched. Germline CDR1 is SGHNT and CDR2 is YENEEA. This CDR3 has 14 amino acids. Here the CDR3 DNA reads TGTGCCAGCAGCTCCGGGACTAGCGGAGATACGCAGTATTTT. It yields the protein CASSSGTSGDTQYF.

This sequence joins TRBV10-2 and TRBJ2-5, with D possibly TRBD1 on 6 matching bases. The germline CDR1 and CDR2 sequences are WSHSY and SAAADI. V was pared by 3 bases and J by 5 bases, with 16 bases between. The CDR3 spans 15 residues. CDR3 region: CASSDLQGVRETQYF. The DNA for the CDR3 is TGCGCCAGCAGTGATCTACAGGGTGTGAGGGAGACCCAGTACTTC.

This clone was counted between two and nine times. The chain couples TRBV11-3 to TRBJ2-3, with 9 bases identical to TRBD1. V shed 3 bases and J 8 bases; nucleotides not matched to a gene: 9. CDR1 SGHNT and CDR2 YENEEA come from the germline V gene. The CDR3 runs 15 residues. The CDR3: CASSLGGQGQGTQYF. The DNA for the CDR3 is TGTGCCAGCAGCTTGGGGGGACAGGGCCAGGGTACGCAGTATTTT.

The chain is built from TRBV10-3 and TRBJ1-1, with 9 nucleotides matching TRBD1. The J segment lost 1 base and the V segment lost 6 bases, leaving 3 bases of the junction unmatched. The CDR3 runs 14 residues. Germline V gene lookup returns CDR1 ENHRY and CDR2 SYGVKD. CDR3 residues: CAIRMGQGNTEAFF. CDR3 sequence (DNA): TGTGCCATCAGAATGGGACAGGGGAACACTGAAGCTTTCTTT.

This chain joins TRBV5-1 and TRBJ2-5; no firm D call. This CDR3 region has 11 residues. Germline V lookup: CDR1 SGHRS, CDR2 YFSETQ. With 3 bases removed from V and 2 bases from J, the gap between germline ends came to 2 bases. The DNA of the CDR3 is TGCGCCAGCAGCTGGCAAGAGACCCAGTACTTC. Protein: CASSWQETQYF.

This clone has just one count. The rearrangement links TRBV7-9 to TRBJ1-4, with D possibly matching TRBD1 (5 bases). Deletions cut 1 base from V and 8 bases from J, with 17 bases between. The CDR3 is 16 amino acids. CDR1 is SEHNR, CDR2 FQNEAQ, per germline (reference sequence). The CDR3 spells CASSLGRGRREEKLFF. CDR3 sequence (DNA): TGTGCCAGCAGCTTAGGTCGGGGACGCCGGGAGGAAAAACTGTTTTTT. The entire variable domain, with the rest obtained from reference TRBV7-9 and TRBJ1-4, is as follows: DTGVSQNPRHKITKRGQNVTFRCDPISEHNRLYWYRQTLGQGPEFLTYFQNEAQLEKSRLLSDRFSAERPKGSFSTLEIQRTEQGDSAMYLCASSLGRGRREEKLFFGSGTQLSVL.

This chain connects TRBV6-1 to TRBJ2-1; D call uncertain. V shed 5 bases and J shed 4 bases, with 6 bases lying between them. Germline assignment: CDR1 MNHNS and CDR2 SASEGT. The CDR3 covers 12 residues. CDR3 in amino acids: CASSLGYNEQFF. CDR3 nucleotide sequence: TGTGCCAGCAGTTTAGGATACAATGAGCAGTTCTTC.

This chain links TRBV19 with TRBJ1-5; tentatively, D is TRBD1 (6 bases). The CDR3 has 14 amino acids. The germline V gene has CDR1 LNHDA and CDR2 SQIVND (reference sequence). Trimming cost V 7 bases and J 3 bases, with 13 bases left between them. CDR3 coding DNA: TGTGCCAGTAATTTCGGACAGAACAATCAGCCCCAGCATTTT. Encoded protein: CASNFGQNNQPQHF.

The chain employs TRBV2 and TRBJ2-5, with 13 bases that match TRBD2. V was pared by 6 bases and J by 1 base, with 5 bases of the junction left unmatched. The length of the CDR3 is 16 residues. Germline V lookup: CDR1 SNHLY, CDR2 FYNNEI. The CDR3 nucleotides are TGTGCCAGCAGGAGGACTAGCGGGAGCCGCCAAGAGACCCAGTACTTC. It encodes CASRRTSGSRQETQYF.

The chain uses TRBV5-1 and TRBJ2-1, with D perhaps TRBD1 (7 bases). The V and J ends lost 4 bases and 3 bases respectively, with 11 bases between them. CDR3 length: 14 residues. Per the germline V gene, CDR1 is SGHRS and CDR2 is YFSETQ. CDR3 nucleotides: TGCGCCAGCAGCGCGGGACAGAACTACAATGAGCAGTTCTTC. Residues: CASSAGQNYNEQFF. The variable domain in full, with the rest retrieved from reference TRBV5-1 and TRBJ2-1, is KAGVTQTPRYLIKTRGQQVTLSCSPISGHRSVSWYQQTPGQGLQFLFEYFSETQRNKGNFPGRFSGRQFSNSRSEMNVSTLELGDSALYLCASSAGQNYNEQFFGPGTRLTVL.

V is TRBV19 and J is TRBJ2-1; 9 bases align to TRBD2. CDR3 length: 15 amino acids. J lost 4 bases, V lost 2 bases, and 3 bases had no gene match. Germline CDR1 reads LNHDA; CDR2 reads SQIVND (reference sequence). For the CDR3, the DNA is TGTGCCAGTAGTATATCGCTAGCGGGATACAATGAGCAGTTCTTC. Amino acids: CASSISLAGYNEQFF.

Notes on this clone: One junction end disagrees with the germline gene, perhaps due to a read error. The chain recombines TRBV6-5 with TRBJ1-2, with 7 bases fitting TRBD1. Germline loops: CDR1 MNHEY, CDR2 SVGAGI. CDR3 size: 11 residues. CDR3 DNA: TGTGCCGGCAGTTACTCAGGGGGGTCGACCTTC. It encodes CAGSYSGGSTF.

The chain joins TRBV10-3 to TRBJ2-7; possible D gene TRBD2, 5 bases. CDR3 length equals 14 residues. Germline V gives CDR1 ENHRY, CDR2 SYGVKD. V was clipped by 6 bases and J by 2 bases, with 14 bases between them. The CDR3, as DNA: TGTGCCATCAGCACGAGGGAGCGGACCTACGAGCAGTACTTC. It codes for CAISTRERTYEQYF.

The chain joins TRBV5-1 to TRBJ2-7; 10 nucleotides align to TRBD2. V dropped 2 bases and J dropped 6; count of bases not matched to a gene: 8. Germline-derived CDR1 and CDR2 are SGHRS and YFSETQ. This CDR3 is built from 15 residues. The CDR3 here is CASSFSASGSSEQYF. The CDR3 DNA reads TGCGCCAGCAGCTTCTCGGCTAGCGGGAGCAGCGAGCAGTACTTC. Using reference TRBV5-1 and TRBJ2-7 for the parts outside the CDR3, the full variable domain is KAGVTQTPRYLIKTRGQQVTLSCSPISGHRSVSWYQQTPGQGLQFLFEYFSETQRNKGNFPGRFSGRQFSNSRSEMNVSTLELGDSALYLCASSFSASGSSEQYFGPGTRLTVT.

The rearrangement joins TRBV9 to TRBJ1-1, with 8 bases lining up with TRBD1. Germline assignment: CDR1 SGDLS and CDR2 YYNGEE. V lost 3 bases to trimming and J lost 4 bases; unmatched junction nucleotides: 8. The CDR3 consists of 15 residues. CDR3 in amino acids: CASSGRTGIGTEAFF. The CDR3 region has the DNA TGTGCCAGCAGCGGGAGGACAGGGATCGGCACTGAAGCTTTCTTT.

This chain connects TRBV5-1 to TRBJ1-3; maybe TRBD1 (6 bases). The germline V gene has CDR1 SGHRS and CDR2 YFSETQ. The CDR3 sequence is 14 residues long. V dropped 5 bases and J dropped 2 bases, with 11 bases sitting between them. CDR3 residues: CASRVQGAGNTIYF. CDR3 sequence (DNA): TGCGCCAGCAGAGTACAGGGAGCTGGAAACACCATATATTTT.